The sequence of this TCR beta chain was determined in a study of cytomegalovirus exposure and HLA in healthy donors. As for the study in general: The study placed 70% to 90% of its approximately 380 genotyped donors in the Caucasian-associated ancestry cluster. General study results and limits: Most subjects' HLA-A and HLA-B alleles were reportedly predicted from TCR beta sequences. Most TCR sequences proved rare, with some public TCRs found in many donors. In a later analysis, TCR beta V- and J-gene trimming was associated with a missense DCLRE1C variant.

PCR was performed using 60 Vbeta and 13 Jbeta primers. Sequenced by immunoSEQ multiplex PCR; TCRdb stores in-frame clones only, minus some. The sample features around 140,000 clones, with 1.5% to 2% in its top ten. The CDR3 consists of 14 residues. From germline, CDR1 is MGHRA and CDR2 YSYEKL. The V gene lost 2 bases and the J gene lost 3 bases, with 10 bases spanning the gap. Regarding this clone: Its antigen remains unknown.

V usage is TRBV4-1 and J usage is TRBJ1-1; possibly TRBD1 for D (5 bases). Sequencing input: PBMCs. The source of this sequence is a man aged 18 to 30 in good health and CMV-seronegative. In nucleotides, the CDR3 is TGCGCCAGCAGCCAACCTGACAGTTACACTGAAGCTTTCTTT. Translated: CASSQPDSYTEAFF.